Listed below are T cell receptor beta chains from one sample, sequenced in a study of blood T cell repertoires in COVID-19. Here immunoSEQ multiplex PCR was the method, and the copy in TCRdb shows in-frame clones only, minus some. Counted here are almost 35,000 clones, 60% to 80% occurring once; the ten biggest clones make up over 30%. Sequencing was done on a sample of peripheral blood. All receptors come from a man older than 75 with acute or convalescent COVID-19. Each CDR3 is given with its conserved first and last residue. Fields, in order: D gene, V gene, clone size, J gene, CDR3 DNA, CDR3 protein. D genes are given only for firm matches. The listing skips clone size in some rows; elsewhere it reads once, few, many or a size class.

>.|TRBV7-9|once|TRBJ1-1
TGTGCCAGCAGCTTAGTCTCGGGGAGCGCTGAAGCTTTCTTT
CASSLVSGSAEAFF
>.|TRBV9|.|TRBJ2-3
TGTGCCAGCAGTCCGGACAGCACTGCAGATACGCAGTATTTT
CASSPDSTADTQYF
>TRBD1|TRBV5-1|few|TRBJ2-2
TGCGCCAGCAGGGCCGGGACAGGGTCCCCCGGGGAGCTGTTTTTT
CASRAGTGSPGELFF
>.|TRBV10-3|.|TRBJ1-1
TGTGCCATCAGTGAGTTGCGGACTGAAGCTTTCTTT
CAISELRTEAFF
>TRBD1|TRBV18|few|TRBJ1-5
TGTGCCAGCTCACCGGACAGGGGGCGGCAGCCCCAGCATTTT
CASSPDRGRQPQHF
>TRBD1|TRBV6-1|.|TRBJ2-7
TGTGCCAGCAGTGATCCGGGACAGGGATTCTACGAGCAGTACTTC
CASSDPGQGFYEQYF
>TRBD1|TRBV28|.|TRBJ1-4
TGTGCCAGCAGTTTTACAGGGGGCGAGAATGAAAAACTGTTTTTT
CASSFTGGENEKLFF
>TRBD2|TRBV10-3|once|TRBJ2-1
TGTGCCATCAGTGCCGAGACTAGCGAGCAGTTCTTC
CAISAETSEQFF
>TRBD1|TRBV6-5|once|TRBJ1-2
TGTGCCAGCAGTTCCTTGACAGGGGAATATGGCTACACCTTC
CASSSLTGEYGYTF
>.|TRBV7-2|.|TRBJ2-7
TGTGCCAGCAGCTTAGGGCACCTGGCGGGGCGGGAGCAGTACTTC
CASSLGHLAGREQYF
>TRBD1|TRBV9|.|TRBJ1-6
TGTGCCAGCAGCGGACAGGGTTTTTTTAATTCACCCCTCCACTTT
CASSGQGFFNSPLHF
>.|TRBV7-2|.|TRBJ2-3
TGTGCCAGCAGCTTTATCAGCACAGATACGCAGTATTTT
CASSFISTDTQYF
>.|TRBV15|few|TRBJ1-5
TGTGCCACCAGCAGAGATCCGGCCCGGGAACAGCCCCAGCATTTT
CATSRDPAREQPQHF
>TRBD2|TRBV5-1|once|TRBJ2-3
TGCGCCAGCAGCTTGGGGCTAGCGGGGGGACCAAGAGATACGCAGTATTTT
CASSLGLAGGPRDTQYF
>TRBD1|TRBV11-1|few|TRBJ2-3
TGTGCCAGCAGCTTAGTCTTAACAGGGGGTACGCAGTATTTT
CASSLVLTGGTQYF
>.|TRBV19|.|TRBJ1-5
TGTGCCAGTAGTATAGATGGGCGGGCAGCTTGGCAGCCCCAGCATTTT
CASSIDGRAAWQPQHF
>.|TRBV7-9|.|TRBJ1-6
TGTGCCGGAGATAATTCACCCCTCCACTTT
CAGDNSPLHF
>TRBD2|TRBV19|.|TRBJ2-5
TGTGCCAGTAGTACCGGACTAGCGGGGGGCCAAGAGACCCAGTACTTC
CASSTGLAGGQETQYF
>.|TRBV7-2|.|TRBJ2-2
TGTGCCAGCAGCTTAAGAGGTGGAGGTGGCACCGGGGAGCTGTTTTTT
CASSLRGGGGTGELFF
>.|TRBV7-8|.|TRBJ2-2
TGTGCCAGCAGCGGGACTCAAGCCGCCGGGGAGCTGTTTTTT
CASSGTQAAGELFF
>.|TRBV6-5|.|TRBJ1-2
TGTGCCAGCACCCGAGGTCGCTTTGGCTACACCTTC
CASTRGRFGYTF
>TRBD1|TRBV4-2|.|TRBJ2-3
TGTGCCAGCAGCAACCGGGACAGGGGTTCGGATACGCAGTATTTT
CASSNRDRGSDTQYF
>.|TRBV5-4|.|TRBJ1-3
TGTGCCAGCAGCTTGGGGGGCGTGGGAAACACCATATATTTT
CASSLGGVGNTIYF
>TRBD1|TRBV27|.|TRBJ2-1
TGTGCCAGCAGGAAACAGGGGGCGGGGAATGAGCAGTTCTTC
CASRKQGAGNEQFF
>TRBD1|TRBV7-2|.|TRBJ1-2
TGTGCCAGCAGCTTAGGTACAGGGGGCGGCTACACCTTC
CASSLGTGGGYTF
>.|TRBV30|.|TRBJ1-1
TGTGCCTGGACGGGGTCGGCTGAAGCTTTCTTT
CAWTGSAEAFF
>.|TRBV19|.|TRBJ2-3
TGTGCCAGTAGTATGGGCCGCCGTCAAGATACGCAGTATTTT
CASSMGRRQDTQYF
>.|TRBV6-5|.|TRBJ2-3
TGTGCCAGCAGTTCTAGCACGTTCACAGATACGCAGTATTTT
CASSSSTFTDTQYF
>.|TRBV7-6|.|TRBJ2-7
TGTGCCAGCAGCTTAAGTGGGGGCTCTCTAACCTACGAGCAGTACTTC
CASSLSGGSLTYEQYF
>.|TRBV5-1|.|TRBJ1-6
TGCGCCAGCAGCTTGGTATGGGGCGCAGGTTCACCCCTCCACTTT
CASSLVWGAGSPLHF
>TRBD2|TRBV5-1|.|TRBJ2-7
TGCGCCAGCAGCACGGCGGGAGGGCCGGGGGAGCAGTACTTC
CASSTAGGPGEQYF
>TRBD2|TRBV7-8|.|TRBJ2-7
TGTGCCAGCAGCCGAGACCCGGGAGGGGGCTACGAGCAGTACTTC
CASSRDPGGGYEQYF
>.|TRBV2|few|TRBJ1-2
TGTGCCAGCAGTGGGGGGGGACGGAATCACTATGGCTACACCTTC
CASSGGGRNHYGYTF
>.|TRBV12-3/TRBV12-4|.|TRBJ2-3
TGTGCCAGCAGTCCCCTGGCGGGGGATACGCAGTATTTT
CASSPLAGDTQYF
>TRBD1|TRBV5-1|.|TRBJ2-3
TGCGCCAGCAGCTGGGGACAGGGGGGGACAGATACGCAGTATTTT
CASSWGQGGTDTQYF
>.|TRBV12-3/TRBV12-4|few|TRBJ2-2
TGTGCCAGCAGTCCCACAGGAACCGGGGAGCTGTTTTTT
CASSPTGTGELFF
>.|TRBV19|.|TRBJ2-3
TGTGCCAGTACGGCGGAGAACACAGATACGCAGTATTTT
CASTAENTDTQYF
>TRBD1|TRBV7-9|once|TRBJ2-7
TGTGCCAGCAGCTCCAACAGGGGGGACTACGAGCAGTACTTC
CASSSNRGDYEQYF
>.|TRBV2|few|TRBJ2-7
TGTGCCAGCAGTGAAGCGCTGGCAGGGTCCTACGAGCAGTACTTC
CASSEALAGSYEQYF
>TRBD1|TRBV3-1/TRBV3-2|.|TRBJ1-4
TGTGCCAGCAGCCAATCGGACAGGGCAACTAATGAAAAACTGTTTTTT
CASSQSDRATNEKLFF
>.|TRBV6-2/TRBV6-3|.|TRBJ1-5
TGTGCCAGCAGCCAACGGGGGGGGCGCAATCAGCCCCAGCATTTT
CASSQRGGRNQPQHF